Each of the 24 T cell receptor beta chains below was sequenced from the same sample in a study of Graves' ophthalmopathy and Graves' hyperthyroidism. TCR beta CDR3 amplification used RNA transcripts. RT-PCR in the first round used HTBI primers; a second-round multiplex PCR followed. One entry per CDR3 protein results from TCRdb running MiXCR on the multiplex PCR reads. The profile shows 600,000 to 650,000 distinct CDR3 sequences, about a fifth of them singletons. Material for sequencing was peripheral blood. The source of these receptors is a woman younger than 35 with stable Graves' hyperthyroidism. Some clones in this sample may be carry-over from other donors' samples.

At least ten counts were recorded for this clonotype. This chain uses TRBV2 with TRBJ2-7, with D perhaps TRBD1 (5 bases). Germline loops: CDR1 SNHLY, CDR2 FYNNEI. The V and J ends lost 3 bases and 3 bases respectively, with 9 bases between them. The length of the CDR3 is 13 residues. CDR3 sequence (DNA): TGTGCCAGCAGTGAGTACAGGAGCTACGAGCAGTACTTC. Its translation is CASSEYRSYEQYF.

This clonotype was recorded many times. The chain is built from TRBV2 and TRBJ1-5, with a tentative D call TRBD1 (5 bases). Germline V gene data show CDR1 as SNHLY and CDR2 as FYNNEI. The length of the CDR3 is 14 residues. Deletions cut 6 bases from V and 6 bases from J, with 15 bases between. DNA for the CDR3: TGTGCCAGCAGCAAACAGGAGGTTGGTCAGCCCCAGCATTTT. The encoded protein is CASSKQEVGQPQHF. Together with reference TRBV2 and TRBJ1-5, the CDR3 gives the full variable domain: EPEVTQTPSHQVTQMGQEVILRCVPISNHLYFYWYRQILGQKVEFLVSFYNNEISEKSEIFDDQFSVERPDGSNFTLKIRSTKLEDSAMYFCASSKQEVGQPQHFGDGTRLSIL.

There are many counts of this clonotype. The chain recombines TRBV19 with TRBJ1-1; D remains unclear. The V gene's germline CDR1 is LNHDA and CDR2 SQIVND (reference sequence). V lost 3 bases, J lost 5 bases, and 10 bases lay in between. The CDR3 length is 13 residues. The CDR3 protein is CASSIQVETEAFF. The DNA of the CDR3 is TGTGCCAGTAGTATCCAGGTAGAAACTGAAGCTTTCTTT.

This clonotype was detected ten times or more. One junction end disagrees with the germline gene, perhaps due to a read error. This rearrangement joins TRBV12-3 or TRBV12-4 to TRBJ2-7; D may match TRBD1 or TRBD2 (5 bases each). The CDR3 covers 14 residues. The CDR3 DNA sequence: TGTGCCAGCAATTTAAAGGGACCATTCTACGAGCAGTACTTC. As protein: CASNLKGPFYEQYF.

V is TRBV11-2 and J is TRBJ2-7; 7 bases agree with TRBD1. This CDR3 spans 17 amino acids. Germline trimming cut 1 base from V and 0 bases from J; bases unmatched to any gene: 9. Germline CDR1 SGHAT, CDR2 FQNNGV. CDR3 bases: TGTGCCAGCAGCTTAGGGGACCGGGACAGACCCTCCTACGAGCAGTACTTC. Translated: CASSLGDRDRPSYEQYF. The entire variable domain, with the rest obtained from reference TRBV11-2 and TRBJ2-7, is as follows: EAGVAQSPRYKIIEKRQSVAFWCNPISGHATLYWYQQILGQGPKLLIQFQNNGVVDDSQLPKDRFSAERLKGVDSTLKIQPAKLEDSAVYLCASSLGDRDRPSYEQYFGPGTRLTVT.

This clonotype was picked up a small number of times. V gene TRBV6-2 or TRBV6-3 combines with J gene TRBJ2-7; 15 bases fit TRBD2. The V gene end was trimmed by 4 bases and the J gene end by 6 bases; junction bases not matched to a gene: 13. This CDR3 contains 18 residues. CDR1 is MNHEY, CDR2 SVGEGT, per germline. CDR3 DNA sequence: TGTGCCAGCAGTTCGACGGGACTAGCGGGGGGCCCCTGGGGCGAGCAGTACTTC. This sequence encodes CASSSTGLAGGPWGEQYF.

A remark on this clonotype: Being one base from a much bigger clone, this may be a read error. J is TRBJ1-1 and V is TRBV30; TRBD1 matches at 7 bases. The germline V gene encodes CDR1 GTSNPN and CDR2 SVGIG (reference sequence). The CDR3 runs 11 residues. The V segment lost 3 bases and the J segment 7 bases; nucleotides outside the gene matches: 2. CDR3 protein: CAWRTGYEAFF. The CDR3 DNA reads TGTGCCTGGAGGACAGGGTATGAAGCTTTCTTT.

Turning to this clonotype: The CDR3 does not close with the conserved phenylalanine or tryptophan, likely indicating a read error. The V gene is TRBV6-2 or TRBV6-3, the J gene TRBJ1-2; D is unresolved. The CDR3 is 12 residues long. CDR1 MNHEY and CDR2 SVGEGT come from the germline V gene. The CDR3 reads CACSLGPRGYTL. The CDR3 region has the DNA TGTGCCTGCAGTCTCGGCCCGCGAGGCTACACCCTC.

The V call is TRBV11-2, the J call TRBJ2-6; D might be TRBD1 (6 bases). The CDR3 loop spans 17 amino acids. V dropped 0 bases and J dropped 3 bases, with 12 bases sitting between them. Germline V CDR1 and CDR2: SGHAT, FQNNGV. The CDR3 protein is CASSLEGGHRGANVLTF. The DNA for the CDR3 is TGTGCCAGCAGCTTAGAAGGGGGTCACCGTGGGGCCAACGTCCTGACTTTC.

J is TRBJ1-1 and V is TRBV7-2, with 7 bases identical to TRBD1. J lost 0 bases, V lost 0 bases, and 4 bases had no gene match. Germline CDR1 is SGHTA and CDR2 is FQGNSA. The CDR3 has 16 residues. CDR3 nucleotides: TGTGCCAGCAGCTTAGCCCCAGGGGGACTGAACACTGAAGCTTTCTTT. The encoded protein is CASSLAPGGLNTEAFF.

The CDR3 here is CAWKGSGNTIYF. CDR3 bases: TGTGCCTGGAAAGGCTCTGGAAACACCATATATTTT. V usage is TRBV30 and J usage is TRBJ1-3; the D is unclear. Germline assignment: CDR1 GTSNPN and CDR2 SVGIG (reference sequence). Trimming took off 4 bases at V and 0 bases at J, with 4 bases between the two ends. CDR3 length: 12 residues.

The table lists this clonotype with a few counts. The chain uses TRBV9 and TRBJ2-7; a weak D match, TRBD1 (5 bases). The CDR3 is 16 residues long. Germline V lookup: CDR1 SGDLS, CDR2 YYNGEE. Trimming removed 3 bases at V and 0 bases at J, with 16 bases between. The CDR3 loop reads CASSAEDSLASYEQYF. CDR3 DNA: TGTGCCAGCAGCGCGGAAGACAGCTTGGCCTCCTACGAGCAGTACTTC.

A single count supports this clonotype. The CDR3 protein is CASSKGGGEQYF. The CDR3 bases are TGTGCCAGCAGTAAAGGTGGCGGCGAGCAGTACTTC. The chain couples TRBV2 to TRBJ2-7; D gene unclear. CDR3 length equals 12 residues. The V gene lost 5 bases and the J gene lost 6 bases, with 11 bases spanning the gap. Germline CDR1 SNHLY, CDR2 FYNNEI.

This clonotype occurred many times. This rearrangement joins TRBV20-1 to TRBJ1-1; TRBD1 matches at 7 bases. The ends lost 4 bases at V and 0 bases at J; junction bases unmatched: 5. The CDR3 totals 14 residues. In germline, CDR1 is DFQATT, CDR2 SNEGSKA (reference sequence). CDR3 protein: CSATAGTVNTEAFF. In DNA form, the CDR3 reads TGCAGTGCTACCGCCGGGACAGTGAACACTGAAGCTTTCTTT.

The chain couples TRBV18 to TRBJ2-7, with D maybe TRBD2 (6 bases). V was pared by 6 bases and J by 0 bases, with 18 bases between. The CDR3 has 16 amino acids. Germline V gene sequence: CDR1 KGHSH, CDR2 LQKENI. CDR3 in DNA: TGTGCCAGCTCCGAAGGCGGACGCGGGGCCTCCTACGAGCAGTACTTC. Translated: CASSEGGRGASYEQYF.

This clonotype was observed many times. The V call is TRBV6-9, the J call TRBJ2-7; possible D gene TRBD2, 7 bases. Germline V CDR1 and CDR2: MNHGY, SVAAGI. The CDR3 extends over 16 amino acids. V shed 5 bases and J shed 4 bases, with 21 bases lying between them. The CDR3 DNA sequence: TGTGCCAGCAGTCCGCCCACGGGCGGGGGCATGTACGAGCAGTACTTC. The encoded protein is CASSPPTGGGMYEQYF.

This clonotype has at least ten counts. V is TRBV4-1 and J is TRBJ1-1, with a weak D call TRBD1 (5 bases). The V end lost 0 bases, the J end lost 0 bases, and 8 bases lay between the germline ends. This CDR3 region has 15 residues. Germline V gene lookup returns CDR1 MGHRA and CDR2 YSYEKL. Here the CDR3 reads CASSQEGLMNTEAFF. CDR3 nucleotide sequence: TGCGCCAGCAGCCAAGAGGGACTGATGAACACTGAAGCTTTCTTT.

Many counts were recorded for this clonotype. This chain links TRBV28 with TRBJ2-5, with TRBD2 matching over 9 bases. Germline loops: CDR1 MDHEN, CDR2 SYDVKM. V was clipped by 6 bases and J by 0 bases; unmatched bases: 14. The CDR3 sequence is 18 residues long. The CDR3 spells CASRWGSGRGRYQETQYF. The DNA of the CDR3 is TGTGCCAGCAGGTGGGGTAGCGGGAGAGGGAGGTACCAAGAGACCCAGTACTTC.

Many counts were recorded for this clonotype. The chain joins TRBV6-5 to TRBJ1-5, with TRBD1 matching over 8 bases. V was clipped by 4 bases and J by 2 bases; unmatched bases: 7. In germline, CDR1 is MNHEY, CDR2 SVGAGI. The CDR3 contains 16 residues. CDR3 bases: TGTGCCAGCAGTTCCACCGACAGGGGCGGCAATCAGCCCCAGCATTTT. Amino acid sequence: CASSSTDRGGNQPQHF.

This clonotype was seen many times. The CDR3 DNA reads TGTGCCAGCAGTTACGGGCATAACACCGGGGAGCTGTTTTTT. This translates into CASSYGHNTGELFF. The V gene is TRBV12-3 or TRBV12-4, the J gene TRBJ2-2; no reliable D call. The CDR3 spans 14 residues. The V end was cut by 4 bases, the J end by 2 bases, with 8 bases between.

This clonotype was counted ten times or more. CDR3 in amino acids: CASSVGLLYEQYF. As DNA, the CDR3 is TGCGCCAGCAGCGTGGGTTTACTCTACGAGCAGTACTTC. The V gene is TRBV5-1, the J gene TRBJ2-7; D is ambiguous. CDR1 and CDR2 from the germline V gene are SGHRS and YFSETQ. Trimming pared 4 bases from V and 3 bases from J, leaving 11 bases between. The CDR3 contains 13 residues. The whole variable domain, remainder taken from reference TRBV5-1 and TRBJ2-7, is KAGVTQTPRYLIKTRGQQVTLSCSPISGHRSVSWYQQTPGQGLQFLFEYFSETQRNKGNFPGRFSGRQFSNSRSEMNVSTLELGDSALYLCASSVGLLYEQYFGPGTRLTVT.

This clonotype was found a few times. The chain joins TRBV18 to TRBJ2-7; D is unresolved. This CDR3 has 13 residues. The germline V and J ends were trimmed by 3 bases and 4 bases, with 10 bases remaining between them. Germline V lookup: CDR1 KGHSH, CDR2 LQKENI. CDR3 sequence: CASSPEAVYEQYF. CDR3 DNA sequence: TGTGCCAGCTCACCCGAGGCTGTTTACGAGCAGTACTTC.

This sequence joins TRBV20-1 and TRBJ1-1; no firm D call. V was pared by 0 bases and J by 2 bases, with 10 bases between. This CDR3 comprises 14 residues. Germline CDR1 DFQATT, CDR2 SNEGSKA (reference sequence). CDR3 DNA sequence: TGCAGTGCTAGAGAGGTACGGAGAAACACTGAAGCTTTCTTT. Translating gives CSAREVRRNTEAFF.

The chain uses TRBV2 and TRBJ1-1; tentative D call: TRBD1 (5 bases). Germline CDR1 reads SNHLY; CDR2 reads FYNNEI. The CDR3 has 13 amino acids. Trimming removed 6 bases at V and 5 bases at J, with 13 bases between. CDR3 region: CASSNWGGTEAFF. In DNA form, the CDR3 reads TGTGCCAGCAGCAACTGGGGGGGGACTGAAGCTTTCTTT.